This TCR beta chain comes out of a study of shared clonotypes between healthy human individuals. In the naive CD8 group, cells lacked CD45RO and were positively selected for CCR7, so terminally differentiated effector memory CD45RA+ cells were left out. There are 16 residues in the CDR3. Trimming pared 5 bases from V and 5 bases from J, leaving 21 bases between. Germline V gene lookup returns CDR1 SGHVS and CDR2 FQNEAQ. Assay: immunoSEQ multiplex PCR; the TCRdb copy retains only in-frame clones and omits some. The table has about 2.1 million clones, roughly 91% seen once; the top ten hold under 2%. The genes are TRBV7-8 and TRBJ2-5; D might be TRBD1 or TRBD2, each matching 6 bases. This receptor was identified in a young man in good health. Some clones in this sample may be carry-over from other donors' samples. Sequenced input: naive CD8+ T cells from PBMCs. CDR3 region: CASSTKNLGGGETQYF. Here the CDR3 DNA reads TGTGCCAGCAGCACCAAAAATTTGGGGGGCGGGGAGACCCAGTACTTC.